This T cell receptor beta chain is drawn from a study of blood T cell repertoires in COVID-19. Across the whole study: There were acute and convalescent COVID-19 samples, and they came from the United States, Italy and Spain. Sources were T cells, B-cell-depleted T cells, or PBMCs; the material itself was cDNA or gDNA.

CDR3 length: 11 residues. V lost 6 bases to trimming and J lost 4 bases, with 8 bases between them. CDR1 and CDR2 (germline): DFQATT, SNEGSKA (reference sequence). Original analysis: Researchers report that nucleated cell counts were estimated from reference gene primer amplification. Libraries were prepared by immunoSEQ multiplex PCR; TCRdb keeps only in-frame clonotypes and omits some of them. V, J and clone size were drawn from that table, and D and trimming were deduced from the DNA. The data contain around 220,000 clones, roughly nine tenths of them singletons. The sample comprised peripheral blood. The TCR originated in a woman in her forties or fifties with acute or convalescent COVID-19. V and J are TRBV20-1 and TRBJ2-3; D remains unclear. This CDR3 is CSAFSSDTQYF. The CDR3 bases are TGCAGTGCGTTTAGTTCAGATACGCAGTATTTT.